The subject of this entry is one T cell receptor beta chain. What it binds is not known. Use of 60 Vbeta and 13 Jbeta primers characterized the PCR. The protocol was immunoSEQ multiplex PCR, while the TCRdb copy is restricted to in-frame clones and leaves out a portion. This table has 270,000 or so clones, 86% appearing once. The CDR3 has 14 amino acids. Germline loops: CDR1 SGDLS, CDR2 YYNGEE. V lost 0 bases to trimming and J lost 5 bases; unmatched junction nucleotides: 4. This entry is derived from a study of cytomegalovirus exposure and HLA in healthy donors. Whereas donors were nominally healthy upon sampling, unrecorded immune exposures were probable. Study outcomes and limitations: 150 or so TCR beta chains were listed as cytomegalovirus-associated. The CMV antigen specificity of a few CMV-associated chains was confirmed through in vitro analysis. A later analysis showed that HLA-associated TCR beta chains had undergone more clonal expansion than equally common others.

The receptor comes from a man in his forties in good health and CMV-seropositive. The sequenced sample was PBMCs. The rearrangement links TRBV9 to TRBJ1-2, with 7 bases aligning to TRBD1. The CDR3 reads CASSVVAGGYGYTF. In DNA, the CDR3 is TGTGCCAGCAGCGTAGTGGCAGGGGGATATGGCTACACCTTC.